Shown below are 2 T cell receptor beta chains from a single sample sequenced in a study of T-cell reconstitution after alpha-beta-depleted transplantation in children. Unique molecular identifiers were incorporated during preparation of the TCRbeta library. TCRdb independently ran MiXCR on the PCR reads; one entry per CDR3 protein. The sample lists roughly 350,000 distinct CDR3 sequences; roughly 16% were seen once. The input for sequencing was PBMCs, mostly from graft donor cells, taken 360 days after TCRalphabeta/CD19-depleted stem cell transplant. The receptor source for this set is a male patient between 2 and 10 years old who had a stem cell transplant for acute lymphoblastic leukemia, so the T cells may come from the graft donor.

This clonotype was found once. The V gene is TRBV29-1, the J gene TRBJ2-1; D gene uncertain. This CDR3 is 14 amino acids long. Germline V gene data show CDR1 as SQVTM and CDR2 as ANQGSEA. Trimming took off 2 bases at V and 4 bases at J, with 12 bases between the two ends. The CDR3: CSVEPYAPYNEQFF. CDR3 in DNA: TGCAGCGTTGAACCCTATGCCCCATACAATGAGCAGTTCTTC.

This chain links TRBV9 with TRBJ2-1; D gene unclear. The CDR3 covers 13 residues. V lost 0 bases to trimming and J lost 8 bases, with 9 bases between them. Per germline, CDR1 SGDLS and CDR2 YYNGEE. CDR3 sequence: CASSVAPVYEQFF. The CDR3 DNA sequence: TGTGCCAGCAGCGTAGCCCCCGTCTATGAGCAGTTCTTC. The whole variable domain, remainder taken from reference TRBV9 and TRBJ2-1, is DSGVTQTPKHLITATGQRVTLRCSPRSGDLSVYWYQQSLDQGLQFLIQYYNGEERAKGNILERFSAQQFPDLHSELNLSSLELGDSALYFCASSVAPVYEQFFGPGTRLTVL.